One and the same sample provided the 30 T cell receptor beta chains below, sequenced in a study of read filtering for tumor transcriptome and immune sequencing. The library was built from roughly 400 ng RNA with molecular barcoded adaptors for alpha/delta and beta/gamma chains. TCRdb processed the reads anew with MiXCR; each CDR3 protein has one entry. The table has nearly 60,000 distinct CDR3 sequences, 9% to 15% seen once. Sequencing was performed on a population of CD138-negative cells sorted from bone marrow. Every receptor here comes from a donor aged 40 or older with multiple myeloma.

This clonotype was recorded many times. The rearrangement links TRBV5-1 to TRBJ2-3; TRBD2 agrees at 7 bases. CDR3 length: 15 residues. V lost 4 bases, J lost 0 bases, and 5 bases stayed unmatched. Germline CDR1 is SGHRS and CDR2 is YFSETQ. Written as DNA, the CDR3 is TGCGCCAGCAGCCCCGCGGGGGAAAGCACAGATACGCAGTATTTT. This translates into CASSPAGESTDTQYF.

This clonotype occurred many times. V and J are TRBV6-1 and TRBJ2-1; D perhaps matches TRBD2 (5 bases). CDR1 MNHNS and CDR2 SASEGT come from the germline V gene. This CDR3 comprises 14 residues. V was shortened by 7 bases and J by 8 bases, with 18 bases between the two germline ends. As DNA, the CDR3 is TGTGCCAGCATCCCCCCCGTCGGGGTAGATGAGCAGTTCTTC. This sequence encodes CASIPPVGVDEQFF.

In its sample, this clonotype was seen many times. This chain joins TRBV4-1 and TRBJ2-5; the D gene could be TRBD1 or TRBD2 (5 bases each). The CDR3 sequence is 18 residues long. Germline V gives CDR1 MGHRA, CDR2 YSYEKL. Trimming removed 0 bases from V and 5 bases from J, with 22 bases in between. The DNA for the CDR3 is TGCGCCAGCAGCCAAGAAGGGACGGATTTTTGGGGCCGGGAGACCCAGTACTTC. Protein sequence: CASSQEGTDFWGRETQYF.

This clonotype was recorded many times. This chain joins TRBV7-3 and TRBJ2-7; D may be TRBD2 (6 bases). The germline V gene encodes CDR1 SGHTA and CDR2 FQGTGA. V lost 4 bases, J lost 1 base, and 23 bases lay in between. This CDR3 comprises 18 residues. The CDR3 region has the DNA TGTGCCAGCAGCTCCCTAAAGGGGAGGATGGGGCCATCCTACGAGCAGTACTTC. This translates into CASSSLKGRMGPSYEQYF. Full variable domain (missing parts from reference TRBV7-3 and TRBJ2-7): GAGVSQTPSNKVTEKGKYVELRCDPISGHTALYWYRQSLGQGPEFLIYFQGTGAADDSGLPNDRFFAVRPEGSVSTLKIQRTERGDSAVYLCASSSLKGRMGPSYEQYFGPGTRLTVT.

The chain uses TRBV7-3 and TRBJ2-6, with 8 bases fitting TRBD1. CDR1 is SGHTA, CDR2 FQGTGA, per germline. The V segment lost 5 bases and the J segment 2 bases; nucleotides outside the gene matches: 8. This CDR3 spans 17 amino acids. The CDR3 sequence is CASSPGQGRTGANVLTF. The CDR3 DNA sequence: TGTGCCAGCAGCCCCGGACAGGGAAGAACTGGGGCCAACGTCCTGACTTTC. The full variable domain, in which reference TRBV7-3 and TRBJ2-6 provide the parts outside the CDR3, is GAGVSQTPSNKVTEKGKYVELRCDPISGHTALYWYRQSLGQGPEFLIYFQGTGAADDSGLPNDRFFAVRPEGSVSTLKIQRTERGDSAVYLCASSPGQGRTGANVLTFGAGSRLTVL.

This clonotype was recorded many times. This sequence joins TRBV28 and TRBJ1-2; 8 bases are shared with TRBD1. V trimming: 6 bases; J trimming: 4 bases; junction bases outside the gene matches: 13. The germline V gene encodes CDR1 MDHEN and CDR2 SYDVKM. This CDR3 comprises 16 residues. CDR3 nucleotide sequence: TGTGCCAGCAGCCAAACCCAGGACAGGGCCGTCTATGGCTACACCTTC. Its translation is CASSQTQDRAVYGYTF.

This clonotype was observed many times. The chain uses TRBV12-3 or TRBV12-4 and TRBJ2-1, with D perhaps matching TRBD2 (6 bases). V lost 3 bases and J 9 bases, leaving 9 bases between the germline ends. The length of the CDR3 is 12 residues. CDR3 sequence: CASSLEGTEQFF. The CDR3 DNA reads TGTGCCAGCAGTTTGGAGGGGACTGAGCAGTTCTTC.

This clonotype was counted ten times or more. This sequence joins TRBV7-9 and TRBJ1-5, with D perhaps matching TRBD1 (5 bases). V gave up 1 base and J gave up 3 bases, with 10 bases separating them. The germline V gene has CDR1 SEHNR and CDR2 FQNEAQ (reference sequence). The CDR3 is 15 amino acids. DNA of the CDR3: TGTGCCAGCAGCTTAGGTGGAGGGGTCAATCAGCCCCAGCATTTT. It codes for CASSLGGGVNQPQHF.

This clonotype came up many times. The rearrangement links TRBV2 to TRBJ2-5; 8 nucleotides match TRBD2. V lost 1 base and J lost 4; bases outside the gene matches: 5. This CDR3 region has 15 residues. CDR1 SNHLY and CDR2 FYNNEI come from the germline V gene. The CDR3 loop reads CASSEDGRGRETQYF. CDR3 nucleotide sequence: TGTGCCAGCAGTGAAGACGGGAGGGGGAGAGAGACCCAGTACTTC.

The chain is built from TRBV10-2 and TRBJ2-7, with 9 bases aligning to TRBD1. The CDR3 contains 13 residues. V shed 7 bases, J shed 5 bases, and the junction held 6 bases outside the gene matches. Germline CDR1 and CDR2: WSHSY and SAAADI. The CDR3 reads CASKLRQGDEQYF. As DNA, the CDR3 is TGCGCCAGCAAACTCCGACAGGGGGACGAGCAGTACTTC.

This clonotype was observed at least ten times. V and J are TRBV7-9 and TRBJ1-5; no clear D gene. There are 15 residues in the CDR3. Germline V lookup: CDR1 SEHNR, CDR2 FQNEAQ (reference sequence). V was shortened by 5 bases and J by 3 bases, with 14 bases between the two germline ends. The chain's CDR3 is CASSPDPGHNQPQHF. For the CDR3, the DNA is TGTGCCAGCAGCCCTGACCCCGGGCACAATCAGCCCCAGCATTTT.

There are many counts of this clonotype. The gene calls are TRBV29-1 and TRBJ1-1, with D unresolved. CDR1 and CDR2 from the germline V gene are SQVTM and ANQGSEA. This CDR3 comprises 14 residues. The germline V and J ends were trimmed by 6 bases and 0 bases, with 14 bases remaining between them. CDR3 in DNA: TGCAGCGTCCCAAACCCTAACGTGAACACTGAAGCTTTCTTT. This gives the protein CSVPNPNVNTEAFF. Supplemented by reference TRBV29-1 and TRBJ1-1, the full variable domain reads SAVISQKPSRDICQRGTSLTIQCQVDSQVTMMFWYRQQPGQSLTLIATANQGSEATYESGFVIDKFPISRPNLTFSTLTVSNMSPEDSSIYLCSVPNPNVNTEAFFGQGTRLTVV.

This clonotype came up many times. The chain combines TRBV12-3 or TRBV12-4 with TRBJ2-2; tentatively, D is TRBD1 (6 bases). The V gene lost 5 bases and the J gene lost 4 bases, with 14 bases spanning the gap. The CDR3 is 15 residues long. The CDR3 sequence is CASSPHGQITGELFF. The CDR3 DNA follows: TGTGCCAGCAGTCCCCACGGACAGATCACCGGGGAGCTGTTTTTT.

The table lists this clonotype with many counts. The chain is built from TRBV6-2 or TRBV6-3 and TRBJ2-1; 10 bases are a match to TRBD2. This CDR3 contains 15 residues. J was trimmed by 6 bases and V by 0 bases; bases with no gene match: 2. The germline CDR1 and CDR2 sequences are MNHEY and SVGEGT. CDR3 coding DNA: TGTGCCAGCAGTTACTCGTCTAGCGGGGGCAATGAGCAGTTCTTC. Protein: CASSYSSSGGNEQFF.

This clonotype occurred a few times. CDR3 sequence reads: CSANSGNTIYF. Here the CDR3 DNA reads TGCAGCGCCAATTCTGGAAACACCATATATTTT. The chain is built from TRBV29-1 and TRBJ1-3; D is uncertain. V was pared by 7 bases and J by 1 base, with 5 bases between. The CDR3 has 11 residues. Germline loops: CDR1 SQVTM, CDR2 ANQGSEA.

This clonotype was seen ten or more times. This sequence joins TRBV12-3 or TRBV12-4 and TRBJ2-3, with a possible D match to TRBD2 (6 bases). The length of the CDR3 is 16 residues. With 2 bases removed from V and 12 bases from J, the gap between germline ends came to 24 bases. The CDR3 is CASSLNSRGSRLPQYF. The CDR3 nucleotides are TGTGCCAGCAGTTTAAATTCCCGGGGGAGCCGCCTTCCTCAGTATTTT.

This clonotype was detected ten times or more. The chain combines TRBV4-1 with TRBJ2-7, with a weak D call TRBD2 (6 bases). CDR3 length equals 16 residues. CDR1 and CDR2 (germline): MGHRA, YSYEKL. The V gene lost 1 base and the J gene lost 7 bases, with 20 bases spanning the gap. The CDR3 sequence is CASSQAAGAWGEEQYF. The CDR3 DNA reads TGCGCCAGCAGCCAAGCCGCCGGGGCCTGGGGGGAGGAGCAGTACTTC.

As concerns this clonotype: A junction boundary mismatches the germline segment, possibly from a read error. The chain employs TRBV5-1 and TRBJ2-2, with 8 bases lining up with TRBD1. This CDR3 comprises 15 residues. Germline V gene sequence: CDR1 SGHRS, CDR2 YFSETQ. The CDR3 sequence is CASSFRGPDTGALFF. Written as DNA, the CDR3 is TGCGCCAGCAGCTTCAGGGGGCCTGACACCGGGGCGCTGTTTTTT.

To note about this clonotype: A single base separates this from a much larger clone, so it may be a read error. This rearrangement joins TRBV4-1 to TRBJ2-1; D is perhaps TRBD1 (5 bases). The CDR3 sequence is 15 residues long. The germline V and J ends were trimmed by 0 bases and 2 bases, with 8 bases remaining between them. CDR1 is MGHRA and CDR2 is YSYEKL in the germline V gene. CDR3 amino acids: CASSQEVRAYNEQFF. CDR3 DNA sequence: TGCGCCAGCAGCCAAGAGGTCAGGGCCTACAATGAGCAGTTCTTC.

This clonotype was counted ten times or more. In nucleotides, the CDR3 is TGTGCCAGCAGCGACTTTACCTCAAAGAAATGGAGGGAGACCCAGTACTTC. The encoded protein is CASSDFTSKKWRETQYF. The rearrangement links TRBV3-1 to TRBJ2-5, with a weak D call TRBD2 (5 bases). The germline V gene has CDR1 LGHDT and CDR2 YNNKEL (reference sequence). Trimming cost V 5 bases and J 5 bases, with 24 bases left between them. The CDR3 is 17 amino acids.

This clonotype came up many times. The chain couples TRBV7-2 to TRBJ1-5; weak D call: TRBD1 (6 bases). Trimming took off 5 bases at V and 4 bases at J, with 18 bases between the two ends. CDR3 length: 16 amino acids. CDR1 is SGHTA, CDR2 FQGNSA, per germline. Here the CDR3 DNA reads TGTGCCAGCAGCCAGTGGGGGGCGGCCAGAAATCAGCCCCAGCATTTT. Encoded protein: CASSQWGAARNQPQHF.

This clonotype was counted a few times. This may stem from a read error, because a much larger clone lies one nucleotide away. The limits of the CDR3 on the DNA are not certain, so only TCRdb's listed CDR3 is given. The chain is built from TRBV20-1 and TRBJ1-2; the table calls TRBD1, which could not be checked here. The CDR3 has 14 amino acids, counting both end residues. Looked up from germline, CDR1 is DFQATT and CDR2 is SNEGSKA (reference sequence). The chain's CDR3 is CSAPDTGVGYGCTF.

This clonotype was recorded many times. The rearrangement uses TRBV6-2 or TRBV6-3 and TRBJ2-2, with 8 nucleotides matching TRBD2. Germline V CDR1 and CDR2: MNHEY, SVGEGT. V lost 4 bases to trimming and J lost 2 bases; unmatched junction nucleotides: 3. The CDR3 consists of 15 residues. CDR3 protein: CASSLAGLNTGELFF. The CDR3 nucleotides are TGTGCCAGCAGTTTAGCGGGGCTAAACACCGGGGAGCTGTTTTTT.

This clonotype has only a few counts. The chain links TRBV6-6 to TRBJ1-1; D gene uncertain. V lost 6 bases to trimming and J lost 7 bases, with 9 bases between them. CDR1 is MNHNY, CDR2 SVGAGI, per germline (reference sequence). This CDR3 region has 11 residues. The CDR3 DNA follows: TGTGCCAGCAGGCTACTAATTGAAGCTTTCTTT. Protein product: CASRLLIEAFF.

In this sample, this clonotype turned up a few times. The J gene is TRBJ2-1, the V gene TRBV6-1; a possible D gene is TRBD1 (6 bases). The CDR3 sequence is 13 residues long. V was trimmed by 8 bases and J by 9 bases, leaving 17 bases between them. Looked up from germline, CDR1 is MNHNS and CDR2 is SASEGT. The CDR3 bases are TGTGCCAGCGGACCAACAGGGTTCCCTGAGCAGTTCTTC. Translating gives CASGPTGFPEQFF.

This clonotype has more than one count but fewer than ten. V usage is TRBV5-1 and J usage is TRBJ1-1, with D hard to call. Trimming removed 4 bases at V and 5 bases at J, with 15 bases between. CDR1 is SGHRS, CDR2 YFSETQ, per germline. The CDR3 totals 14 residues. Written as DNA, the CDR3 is TGCGCCAGCAGCCCCCATCAGGAGTGGACTGAAGCTTTCTTT. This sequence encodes CASSPHQEWTEAFF.

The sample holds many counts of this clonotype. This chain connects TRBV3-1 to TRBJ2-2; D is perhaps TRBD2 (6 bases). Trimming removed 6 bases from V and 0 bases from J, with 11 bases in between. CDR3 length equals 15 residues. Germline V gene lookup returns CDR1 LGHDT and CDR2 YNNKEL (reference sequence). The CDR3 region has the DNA TGTGCCAGCAGGAGGGACTCGGCGAACACCGGGGAGCTGTTTTTT. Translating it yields CASRRDSANTGELFF.

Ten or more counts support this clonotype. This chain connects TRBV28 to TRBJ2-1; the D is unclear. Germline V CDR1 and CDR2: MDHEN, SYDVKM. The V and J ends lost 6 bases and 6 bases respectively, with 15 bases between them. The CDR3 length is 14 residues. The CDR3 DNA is TGTGCCAGCAGCTCCGGCGCGAGTTCCAATGAGCAGTTCTTC. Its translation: CASSSGASSNEQFF.

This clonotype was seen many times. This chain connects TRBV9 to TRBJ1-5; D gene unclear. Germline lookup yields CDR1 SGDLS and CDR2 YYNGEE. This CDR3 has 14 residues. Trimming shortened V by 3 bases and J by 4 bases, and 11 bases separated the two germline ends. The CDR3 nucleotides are TGTGCCAGCAGCGCAGACGTAGCGAATCAGCCCCAGCATTTT. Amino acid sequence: CASSADVANQPQHF. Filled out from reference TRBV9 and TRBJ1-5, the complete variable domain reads DSGVTQTPKHLITATGQRVTLRCSPRSGDLSVYWYQQSLDQGLQFLIQYYNGEERAKGNILERFSAQQFPDLHSELNLSSLELGDSALYFCASSADVANQPQHFGDGTRLSIL.

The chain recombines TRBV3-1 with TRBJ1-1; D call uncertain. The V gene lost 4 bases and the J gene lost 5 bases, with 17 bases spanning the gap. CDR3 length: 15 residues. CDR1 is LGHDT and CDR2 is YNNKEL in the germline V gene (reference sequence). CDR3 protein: CASSPHTDLGTEAFF. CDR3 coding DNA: TGTGCCAGCAGCCCCCATACGGACCTGGGGACTGAAGCTTTCTTT.